The 7 T cell receptor beta chains below were found in one sample sequenced in a study of human T cells and chemical hapten exposure. Time point reported: patch test 1, 2 weeks after DPC sensitization. Documented treatment: therapeutic diphenylcyclopropenone sensitization with weekly scalp DPC. TCRdb reprocessed the RACE reads with MiXCR, giving one entry per CDR3 protein. The sample lists 350,000 or so distinct CDR3 sequences, around 7% seen once, with roughly 8% in the top ten. The material was whole blood, obtained in connection with sensitization to the hapten diphenylcyclopropenone (DPC). The receptors were gathered from a woman under 30 with alopecia areata. Some clones in this sample may be carry-over from other donors' samples.

The J gene is TRBJ1-4, the V gene TRBV5-1, with D possibly matching TRBD1 (5 bases). Germline V gene sequence: CDR1 SGHRS, CDR2 YFSETQ. The CDR3 length is 15 residues. V shed 3 bases and J shed 5 bases, with 14 bases lying between them. This CDR3 is CASSSSQGANEKLFF. The CDR3 region has the DNA TGCGCCAGCAGCTCGTCTCAGGGTGCCAATGAAAAACTGTTTTTT. Full variable domain (remainder filled in from reference TRBV5-1 and TRBJ1-4): KAGVTQTPRYLIKTRGQQVTLSCSPISGHRSVSWYQQTPGQGLQFLFEYFSETQRNKGNFPGRFSGRQFSNSRSEMNVSTLELGDSALYLCASSSSQGANEKLFFGSGTQLSVL.

The V gene is TRBV20-1, the J gene TRBJ1-2; 7 bases align to TRBD1. V lost 3 bases to trimming and J lost 5 bases; unmatched junction nucleotides: 15. The CDR3 contains 16 residues. Germline V gene lookup returns CDR1 DFQATT and CDR2 SNEGSKA (reference sequence). The CDR3 reads CSASPMHRGEQYGYTF. As DNA, the CDR3 is TGCAGTGCTAGTCCTATGCACAGGGGAGAACAGTATGGCTACACCTTC.

This clonotype was counted many times. This sequence joins TRBV28 and TRBJ2-4; D is tentatively TRBD1 or TRBD2 (6 bases each). This CDR3 region has 16 residues. Germline CDR1 and CDR2: MDHEN and SYDVKM. V lost 5 bases to trimming and J lost 3 bases, with 17 bases between them. CDR3 bases: TGTGCCAGCAGTCCCTCGTCGGGGGCAGGCAAAAACATTCAGTACTTC. Its protein is CASSPSSGAGKNIQYF.

This sequence joins TRBV6-5 and TRBJ1-2; a weak D match, TRBD1 (6 bases). Germline V gene data show CDR1 as MNHEY and CDR2 as SVGAGI. There are 13 residues in the CDR3. V lost 0 bases and J lost 6, with 8 bases in between. Written as DNA, the CDR3 is TGTGCCAGCAGTTACTCCTGGGGGCATGGCTACACCTTC. As protein: CASSYSWGHGYTF.

This clonotype was counted many times. The chain joins TRBV24-1 to TRBJ2-7; 7 bases agree with TRBD1. Trimming removed 7 bases from V and 0 bases from J; junction bases left unmatched: 11. Germline-derived CDR1 and CDR2 are KGHDR and SFDVKD. This CDR3 spans 16 amino acids. The CDR3 region is CATSAQGQGDSYEQYF. The CDR3 nucleotides are TGTGCCACCAGCGCACAGGGGCAAGGAGACTCCTACGAGCAGTACTTC.

The chain has TRBV5-5 and TRBJ1-1; unclear D gene. With 4 bases removed from V and 1 base from J, the gap between germline ends came to 17 bases. This CDR3 has 16 amino acids. Germline lookup yields CDR1 SGHKS and CDR2 YYEKEE (reference sequence). DNA for the CDR3: TGTGCCAGCAGCACGCCCAACCCTGGGCGGAACACTGAAGCTTTCTTT. It codes for CASSTPNPGRNTEAFF.

This chain connects TRBV20-1 to TRBJ2-3, with 12 bases fitting TRBD2. In germline, CDR1 is DFQATT, CDR2 SNEGSKA (reference sequence). Trimming cost V 0 bases and J 7 bases; bases outside gene matches: 8. The CDR3 contains 16 residues. The CDR3 DNA sequence: TGCAGTGCTAGAGATTGGTCTAGCGGGGGGGCCTATACGCAGTATTTT. Translated: CSARDWSSGGAYTQYF.